The present T cell receptor (beta chain) was sequenced within a study of radiation and T cells in renal cell carcinoma. Data came from immunoSEQ multiplex PCR; TCRdb stores just in-frame clones and leaves some out. The sample yields roughly 82,000 clones, around 89% seen once. This CDR3 has 14 amino acids. The V gene lost 3 bases and the J gene lost 0 bases, with 5 bases spanning the gap. The germline V gene encodes CDR1 MGHDK and CDR2 SYGVNS. Concerning this clone: As yet, its antigen is unknown.

Notes on the study in general: From baseline, blood top tumor clonotypes peaked at 2 weeks post-radiation.

Indicated time point: blood 4 weeks post-SBRT, at nephrectomy. The treatment is: 15 Gy SBRT to primary tumor, nephrectomy 4 weeks later. Nephrectomy followed 15 Gy stereotactic body radiation by 4 weeks. After SBRT, blood was collected at 2 and 4 weeks, plus baseline. The sequence derives from a woman aged 70 to 79 with renal cell carcinoma. Here the sequenced sample was blood, taken from a patient whose treatment included radiotherapy and nephrectomy. This sequence joins TRBV25-1 and TRBJ2-2; D remains unclear. CDR3 region: CASSEAANTGELFF. The CDR3 DNA sequence: TGTGCCAGCAGTGAGGCAGCGAACACCGGGGAGCTGTTTTTT.